Below are 5 T cell receptor beta chains sequenced from a single sample in a study of blood T cell repertoires in COVID-19. The assay was immunoSEQ multiplex PCR, and TCRdb's table has in-frame clones only and misses some. The sample lists roughly 120,000 clones, about 85% seen once, with under 2.5% in the top ten. The sequenced sample consisted of peripheral blood. Every receptor here comes from a man in his 70s with acute or convalescent COVID-19.

The J gene is TRBJ1-2, the V gene TRBV7-9, with 10 bases lining up with TRBD1. From germline, CDR1 is SEHNR and CDR2 FQNEAQ (reference sequence). Germline trimming cut 5 bases from V and 4 bases from J; bases unmatched to any gene: 4. The CDR3 runs to 14 residues. The CDR3 spells CASSRTGGGYGYTF. The CDR3 DNA sequence: TGTGCCAGCAGCCGGACAGGGGGTGGCTATGGCTACACCTTC.

This chain connects TRBV5-6 to TRBJ1-6; D is unresolved. The V end lost 1 base, the J end lost 0 bases, and 8 bases lay between the germline ends. This CDR3 is 16 amino acids long. The germline V gene encodes CDR1 SGHDT and CDR2 YYEEEE. This CDR3 is CASSLRRSSYNSPLHF. The DNA of the CDR3 is TGTGCCAGCAGCTTGAGGCGGAGCTCCTATAATTCACCCCTCCACTTT.

A single count supports this clone. This chain connects TRBV27 to TRBJ2-1; 9 bases are a match to TRBD2. Looked up from germline, CDR1 is MNHEY and CDR2 is SMNVEV (reference sequence). The length of the CDR3 is 15 residues. The ends lost 5 bases at V and 1 base at J; junction bases unmatched: 3. In DNA, the CDR3 is TGTGCCAGCAGTCTAGCGGGGCTTTCCTACAATGAGCAGTTCTTC. Protein: CASSLAGLSYNEQFF.

The chain couples TRBV27 to TRBJ2-7; D possibly corresponds to TRBD1 (5 bases). There are 14 residues in the CDR3. The germline V and J ends were trimmed by 7 bases and 4 bases, with 17 bases remaining between them. The germline CDR1 and CDR2 sequences are MNHEY and SMNVEV (reference sequence). As DNA, the CDR3 is TGTGCCAGCATCGCAGGGTTGATTTTTTACGAGCAGTACTTC. Translated: CASIAGLIFYEQYF.

This clone has a count of ten or more. The chain links TRBV14 to TRBJ1-6; no definite D call. CDR1 and CDR2 (germline): SGHDN, FVKESK. This CDR3 is built from 13 residues. Trimming left V 6 bases short and J 4 bases short, with 7 bases between. CDR3 coding DNA: TGTGCCAGCAGTCCCGGGTATAATTCACCCCTCCACTTT. It specifies CASSPGYNSPLHF.